This entry lists 21 T cell receptor beta chains sequenced from one sample in a study of shared clonotypes between healthy human individuals. Generated by immunoSEQ multiplex PCR, the TCRdb table keeps only in-frame clones and is missing some. The profile shows about 2.1 million clones, under 95% of them singletons. Selected positively for CCR7 and CD45RO-negative, naive CD8 cells excluded terminally differentiated effector memory CD45RA+ cells. Material for sequencing was naive CD8+ T cells from PBMCs. These receptors all stem from a young man in good health. Some clones in this sample may be carry-over from other donors' samples.

The J gene is TRBJ2-3, the V gene TRBV27; unclear D gene. The CDR3 is 15 residues long. Trimming removed 5 bases from V and 6 bases from J, with 18 bases in between. CDR1 and CDR2 from the germline V gene are MNHEY and SMNVEV (reference sequence). The CDR3 DNA is TGTGCCAGCAGTCCATCCCGGGCTAGTCCGGATACGCAGTATTTT. Amino acid sequence: CASSPSRASPDTQYF.

The V gene is TRBV11-2, the J gene TRBJ2-3, with 8 bases matching TRBD1. The CDR3 length is 16 residues. Per the germline V gene, CDR1 is SGHAT and CDR2 is FQNNGV. V shed 5 bases and J 0 bases; nucleotides not matched to a gene: 7. CDR3 nucleotides: TGTGCCAGCAGCACCCGACAGGGGCCGAGCACAGATACGCAGTATTTT. Amino acids: CASSTRQGPSTDTQYF.

V usage is TRBV27 and J usage is TRBJ2-7, with D unresolved. With 5 bases removed from V and 2 bases from J, the gap between germline ends came to 10 bases. The length of the CDR3 is 13 residues. Germline V lookup: CDR1 MNHEY, CDR2 SMNVEV (reference sequence). The chain's CDR3 is CASSKDPTYEQYF. CDR3 coding DNA: TGTGCCAGCAGTAAGGACCCAACCTACGAGCAGTACTTC.

The CDR3 DNA reads TGTGCCAGCAGTTTAGACACCGGGACAGGGGGCGGGTATGGCTACACCTTC. Translated, it gives CASSLDTGTGGGYGYTF. The chain couples TRBV28 to TRBJ1-2, with 12 bases fitting TRBD1. Germline V gene data show CDR1 as MDHEN and CDR2 as SYDVKM. The CDR3 consists of 17 residues. V gave up 2 bases and J gave up 5 bases; unmatched junction bases: 9.

The chain carries TRBV7-8 and TRBJ2-7, with 13 nucleotides matching TRBD2. V was clipped by 5 bases and J by 2 bases; unmatched bases: 6. The CDR3 spans 16 residues. The germline V gene encodes CDR1 SGHVS and CDR2 FQNEAQ. The CDR3 DNA sequence: TGTGCCAGCAGCGGTGCCGGGACTAGCGGGGCCTACGAGCAGTACTTC. It is translated as CASSGAGTSGAYEQYF.

The V and J genes are TRBV5-4 and TRBJ1-4; TRBD1 is a possible D gene (5 bases). The CDR3 consists of 16 residues. V was pared by 5 bases and J by 0 bases, with 14 bases between. Germline CDR1 is SGHNT and CDR2 is YYREEE (reference sequence). CDR3 DNA sequence: TGTGCCAGCAGGACCGACCCAGGGACAACTAATGAAAAACTGTTTTTT. Translation: CASRTDPGTTNEKLFF.

The chain recombines TRBV7-3 with TRBJ2-7, with TRBD2 matching over 14 bases. Germline lookup yields CDR1 SGHTA and CDR2 FQGTGA. The J segment lost 6 bases and the V segment lost 5 bases, leaving 15 bases of the junction unmatched. The CDR3 extends over 18 amino acids. The CDR3 region is CASSAPPGLAGAIVEQYF. The CDR3 DNA reads as TGTGCCAGCAGCGCCCCACCGGGACTAGCGGGGGCTATAGTCGAGCAGTACTTC.

The chain links TRBV4-3 to TRBJ1-4; possible D gene TRBD1, 5 bases. Germline loops: CDR1 LGHNA, CDR2 YSLEER. This CDR3 has 20 amino acids. V lost 0 bases to trimming and J lost 2 bases, with 22 bases between them. DNA of the CDR3: TGCGCCAGCAGCCAAGATCTTGAATCGGGACCCTGGGCGACTAATGAAAAACTGTTTTTT. The encoded protein is CASSQDLESGPWATNEKLFF.

This clone has only one observation. V usage is TRBV27 and J usage is TRBJ1-2, with a weak D call TRBD1 (6 bases). CDR1 MNHEY and CDR2 SMNVEV come from the germline V gene (reference sequence). V was clipped by 5 bases and J by 4 bases, with 20 bases between them. CDR3 size: 16 residues. As DNA, the CDR3 is TGTGCCAGCAGTCCCGGGGGGGGGCTGCTCCTCTATGGCTACACCTTC. Translating gives CASSPGGGLLLYGYTF.

As concerns this clone: Other DNA sequences of this sample code for an identical CDR3. The CDR3 here is CASRPGQGSNYGYTF. As DNA, the CDR3 is TGTGCCAGCAGACCGGGACAGGGCAGTAACTATGGCTACACCTTC. The chain is built from TRBV27 and TRBJ1-2; 9 bases match TRBD1. Germline V gene sequence: CDR1 MNHEY, CDR2 SMNVEV (reference sequence). CDR3 length: 15 residues. V shed 6 bases and J 1 base; nucleotides not matched to a gene: 6.

The chain's CDR3 is CSVSPGTEAGELFF. DNA of the CDR3: TGCAGCGTCTCCCCCGGGACCGAAGCCGGGGAGCTGTTTTTT. This chain connects TRBV29-1 to TRBJ2-2; possibly TRBD1 or TRBD2 for D (5 bases each). CDR1 and CDR2 from the germline V gene are SQVTM and ANQGSEA. The CDR3 length is 14 residues. Trimming cost V 6 bases and J 6 bases, with 17 bases left between them.

The V gene is TRBV19, the J gene TRBJ2-1, with D perhaps being TRBD1 or TRBD2 (6 bases each). The CDR3 is 16 amino acids. Trimming cost V 3 bases and J 0 bases, with 12 bases left between them. Germline CDR1 is LNHDA and CDR2 is SQIVND (reference sequence). The chain's CDR3 is CASSIGGPSSYNEQFF. The CDR3 DNA is TGTGCCAGTAGTATCGGGGGCCCGAGCTCCTACAATGAGCAGTTCTTC.

The chain couples TRBV4-1 to TRBJ2-3; D perhaps matches TRBD2 (7 bases). The CDR3 spans 16 residues. Germline V CDR1 and CDR2: MGHRA, YSYEKL. The V and J ends lost 4 bases and 0 bases respectively, with 14 bases between them. The CDR3 sequence: CASSPLGGASTDTQYF. DNA for the CDR3: TGCGCCAGCAGCCCCCTTGGGGGGGCAAGCACAGATACGCAGTATTTT.

The chain carries TRBV5-1 and TRBJ2-7, with TRBD2 matching over 14 bases. The CDR3 sequence is 16 residues long. Germline V CDR1 and CDR2: SGHRS, YFSETQ. The V and J ends lost 4 bases and 0 bases, in that order; junction bases with no gene match: 3. The CDR3 is CASSGGLAGVSYEQYF. The CDR3 DNA reads as TGCGCCAGCAGCGGGGGACTAGCGGGGGTCTCCTACGAGCAGTACTTC.

This chain connects TRBV9 to TRBJ2-1, with D maybe TRBD2 (5 bases). CDR1 and CDR2 from the germline V gene are SGDLS and YYNGEE. This CDR3 comprises 15 residues. With 3 bases removed from V and 3 bases from J, the gap between germline ends came to 13 bases. Written as DNA, the CDR3 is TGTGCCAGCAGCGCCGGGGTCGGAAACTACAATGAGCAGTTCTTC. Protein sequence: CASSAGVGNYNEQFF.

As for this clone: Germline is not matched at one junction end, which may reflect a read error. The J gene is TRBJ2-2, the V gene TRBV9; TRBD2 might be the D (6 bases). The CDR3 contains 13 residues. Germline values: CDR1 SGDLS, CDR2 YYNGEE. This CDR3 is CASSVRRAGELFF. The CDR3 coding sequence is TGTGCCAGCAGCGTACGGAGGGCCGGAGAGCTGTTTTTT.

The chain recombines TRBV7-9 with TRBJ2-2, with D hard to call. The CDR3 runs 14 residues. The germline V and J ends were trimmed by 5 bases and 1 base, with 8 bases remaining between them. Per germline, CDR1 SEHNR and CDR2 FQNEAQ (reference sequence). The CDR3 reads CASSMDLNTGELFF. As DNA, the CDR3 is TGTGCCAGCAGCATGGACCTGAACACCGGGGAGCTGTTTTTT.

This rearrangement joins TRBV27 to TRBJ2-2; D is unresolved. The CDR3 is made up of 15 amino acids. Looked up from germline, CDR1 is MNHEY and CDR2 is SMNVEV (reference sequence). The V end lost 2 bases, the J end lost 5 bases, and 12 bases lay between the germline ends. CDR3 protein: CASSLHPAVTGELFF. Here the CDR3 DNA reads TGTGCCAGCAGTTTACATCCTGCGGTTACCGGGGAGCTGTTTTTT.

The chain has TRBV10-3 and TRBJ2-7, with D possibly called TRBD1 or TRBD2 (5 bases each). The V and J ends lost 6 bases and 0 bases respectively, with 15 bases between them. Germline V gene data show CDR1 as ENHRY and CDR2 as SYGVKD. The CDR3 has 15 residues. The CDR3 bases are TGTGCCATCAGCCCGGGACCTTTGAGCTCCTACGAGCAGTACTTC. This gives the protein CAISPGPLSSYEQYF.

This sequence joins TRBV7-2 and TRBJ1-1, with TRBD1 identical over 8 bases. The CDR3 is made up of 14 amino acids. V was pared by 3 bases and J by 4 bases, with 4 bases of the junction left unmatched. Germline V gene lookup returns CDR1 SGHTA and CDR2 FQGNSA. CDR3 bases: TGTGCCAGCAGCTTCTTCGGGACAGGCACTGAAGCTTTCTTT. Its translation: CASSFFGTGTEAFF.

The rearrangement links TRBV9 to TRBJ2-1; possibly TRBD2 for D (6 bases). Germline V lookup: CDR1 SGDLS, CDR2 YYNGEE. The CDR3 consists of 15 residues. Trimming removed 0 bases at V and 8 bases at J, with 15 bases between. CDR3 nucleotides: TGTGCCAGCAGCGTAGCTCGGGGGAGAGGGGATGAGCAGTTCTTC. Translated, it gives CASSVARGRGDEQFF.